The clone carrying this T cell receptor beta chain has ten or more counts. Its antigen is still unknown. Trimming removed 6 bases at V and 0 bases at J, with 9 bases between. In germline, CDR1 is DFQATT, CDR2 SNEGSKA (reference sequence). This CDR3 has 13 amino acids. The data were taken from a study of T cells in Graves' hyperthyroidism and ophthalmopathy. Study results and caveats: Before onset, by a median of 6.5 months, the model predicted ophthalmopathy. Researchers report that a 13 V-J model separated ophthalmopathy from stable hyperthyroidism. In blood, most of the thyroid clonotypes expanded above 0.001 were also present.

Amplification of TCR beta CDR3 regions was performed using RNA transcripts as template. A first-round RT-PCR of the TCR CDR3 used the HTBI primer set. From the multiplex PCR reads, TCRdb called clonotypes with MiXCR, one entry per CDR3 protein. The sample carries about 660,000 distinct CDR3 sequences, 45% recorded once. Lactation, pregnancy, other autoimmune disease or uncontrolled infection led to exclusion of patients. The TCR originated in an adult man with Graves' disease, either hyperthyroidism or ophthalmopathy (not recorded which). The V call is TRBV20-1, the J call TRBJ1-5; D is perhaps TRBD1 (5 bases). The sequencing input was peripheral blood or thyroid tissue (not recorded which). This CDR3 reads CSASQGSNQPQHF. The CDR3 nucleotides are TGCAGTGCGTCTCAGGGTAGCAATCAGCCCCAGCATTTT.